This TCR beta chain originates from a study of T-cell memory formation after mild COVID-19. Looked up from germline, CDR1 is MDHEN and CDR2 is SYDVKM. The CDR3 spans 14 residues. The V end lost 6 bases, the J end lost 11 bases, and 20 bases lay between the germline ends. TCRdb processed the 5' RACE reads anew with MiXCR; each CDR3 protein has one entry. In the table there are about 270,000 distinct CDR3 sequences, about a sixth of which are singletons. This clonotype was recorded a few times. The specimen was PBMCs or a T cell subset sorted from them (not recorded which). V and J are TRBV28 and TRBJ1-5, with unresolved D. The sequence was obtained from a man between 18 and 29 years old who had mild COVID-19 (a few samples of this study predate the infection). Cell type and time point are not known. The CDR3 DNA sequence: TGTGCCAGCAGCACCGGGCCCGTCACTCCGACCCAGCATTTT. Its protein is CASSTGPVTPTQHF.